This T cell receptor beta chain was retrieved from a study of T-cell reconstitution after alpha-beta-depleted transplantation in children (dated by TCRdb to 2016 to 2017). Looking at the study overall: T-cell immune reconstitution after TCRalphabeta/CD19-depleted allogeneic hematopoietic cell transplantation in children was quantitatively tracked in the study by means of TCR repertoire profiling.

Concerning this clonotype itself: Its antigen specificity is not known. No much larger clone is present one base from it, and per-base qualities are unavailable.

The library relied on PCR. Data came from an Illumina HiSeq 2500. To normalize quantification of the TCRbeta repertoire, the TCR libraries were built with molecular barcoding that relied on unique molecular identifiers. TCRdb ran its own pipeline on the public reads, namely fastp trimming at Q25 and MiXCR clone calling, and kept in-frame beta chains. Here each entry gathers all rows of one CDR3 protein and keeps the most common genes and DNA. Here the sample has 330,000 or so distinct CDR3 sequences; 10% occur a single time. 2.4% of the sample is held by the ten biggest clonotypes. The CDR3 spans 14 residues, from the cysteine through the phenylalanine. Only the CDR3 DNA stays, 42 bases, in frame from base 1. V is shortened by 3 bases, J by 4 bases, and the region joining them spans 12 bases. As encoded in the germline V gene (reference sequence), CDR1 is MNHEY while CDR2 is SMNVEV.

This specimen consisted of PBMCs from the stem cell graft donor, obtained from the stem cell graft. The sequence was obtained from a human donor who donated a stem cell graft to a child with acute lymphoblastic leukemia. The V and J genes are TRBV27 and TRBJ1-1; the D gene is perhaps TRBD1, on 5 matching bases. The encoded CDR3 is CASSLAGLGTEAFF. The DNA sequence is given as TGTGCCAGCAGTTTGGCGGGGCTTGGCACTGAAGCTTTCTTT.